This entry features one TCR beta chain sequence. Its cognate antigen is unknown. The sample belongs to a study of cytomegalovirus exposure and HLA in healthy donors. Points from the study as a whole: By a later analysis, the bulk of CMV-associated TCR beta chains appeared HLA-restricted.

This PCR relied on a set of 60 Vbeta primers and 13 Jbeta primers. Sequencing used immunoSEQ multiplex PCR; TCRdb keeps in-frame clones, though not all of them. The profile shows 150,000 or so clones, roughly 74% of them singletons. The CDR3 consists of 18 residues. CDR1 SGHRS and CDR2 YFSETQ come from the germline V gene. The V and J ends lost 0 bases and 3 bases, in that order; junction bases with no gene match: 13. The material sequenced was PBMCs. The sequence was collected from a male donor in good health and CMV-seronegative. The chain couples TRBV5-1 to TRBJ2-5; 8 bases fit TRBD1. CDR3 protein: CASSLGLSGGLAKETQYF. In DNA, the CDR3 is TGCGCCAGCAGCTTGGGCCTGTCAGGGGGCCTTGCCAAAGAGACCCAGTACTTC.